These T cell receptor beta chains were read from a single sample in a study of blood T cell repertoires in COVID-19. This table comes from immunoSEQ multiplex PCR, and its TCRdb copy is limited to in-frame clones, with some not included. The data hold 73,000 or so clones, with 75% to 95% observed a single time. The sample comprised peripheral blood. Receptors were obtained from a human donor with active COVID-19. The donor label of this sample is uncertain. The CDR3 runs from the conserved cysteine through the conserved F or W. D genes are given only for firm matches. Clone sizes are given selectively: once, few, many, or a class where the clone is expanded.

d_gene	v_gene	abundance	j_gene	CDR3aa	CDR3nt
TRBD1	TRBV27	-	TRBJ2-7	CASCQRTGSDEQYF	TGTGCCAGCTGTCAACGGACAGGGAGCGACGAGCAGTACTTC
TRBD1	TRBV3-1/TRBV3-2	-	TRBJ2-5	CASSHLGTGKETQYF	TGTGCCAGCAGCCACCTTGGGACAGGGAAAGAGACCCAGTACTTC
-	TRBV2	-	TRBJ2-7	CASSLPYEQYF	TGTGCCAGCAGTCTCCCCTACGAGCAGTACTTC
-	TRBV19	once	TRBJ2-2	CASSGGGVSANTGELFF	TGTGCCAGTAGTGGGGGAGGTGTCAGTGCGAACACCGGGGAGCTGTTTTTT
-	TRBV5-1	-	TRBJ2-7	CASSLNEQGGRNEQYF	TGCGCCAGCAGCTTAAATGAACAGGGCGGAAGGAACGAGCAGTACTTC
TRBD2	TRBV9	-	TRBJ2-1	CASSVGMLREIDGVPYNEQFF	TGTGCCAGCAGCGTAGGAATGTTGCGGGAGATCGATGGTGTCCCCTACAATGAGCAGTTCTTC
-	TRBV7-8	-	TRBJ2-1	CASSPRQRLTRTYNEQFF	TGTGCCAGCAGTCCACGACAAAGATTAACGAGAACCTACAATGAGCAGTTCTTC
-	TRBV4-3	-	TRBJ2-6	CASSQDGRGSGANVLTF	TGCGCCAGCAGCCAAGATGGGAGAGGGTCTGGGGCCAACGTCCTGACTTTC
-	TRBV1	once	TRBJ2-7	CTSSQDRTSGRVREQYF	TGCACCAGCAGCCAAGATAGGACTAGCGGGAGAGTTCGCGAGCAGTACTTC
-	TRBV10-2	-	TRBJ1-1	CASSRGETEAFF	TGCGCCAGCTCGCGGGGAGAGACTGAAGCTTTCTTT
TRBD2	TRBV4-1	-	TRBJ2-1	CASSQETSGNHEQFF	TGCGCCAGCAGCCAAGAGACTAGCGGGAACCATGAGCAGTTCTTC
-	TRBV19	-	TRBJ1-1	CASSIRQGNTEAFF	TGTGCCAGTAGTATAAGGCAGGGGAACACTGAAGCTTTCTTT
TRBD1	TRBV11-2	-	TRBJ1-1	CASSWRDRDTEAFF	TGTGCCAGCAGCTGGCGGGACAGGGATACTGAAGCTTTCTTT
TRBD1	TRBV9	-	TRBJ2-7	CASSTRQGAREQYF	TGTGCCAGCAGCACACGACAGGGGGCGAGGGAGCAGTACTTC
-	TRBV7-9	once	TRBJ1-2	CASSLQGNYGYTF	TGTGCCAGCAGCTTACAGGGGAACTATGGCTACACCTTC
-	TRBV29-1	-	TRBJ1-4	CSAQKDGQWGEKLFF	TGCAGCGCCCAAAAAGACGGACAGTGGGGTGAAAAACTGTTTTTT
TRBD2	TRBV11-3	-	TRBJ2-3	CASSLEAGGFGDTQYF	TGTGCCAGCAGCTTAGAAGCGGGAGGATTCGGAGATACGCAGTATTTT
-	TRBV7-9	-	TRBJ1-3	CASSLGLGNTIYF	TGTGCCAGCAGCTTGGGCCTAGGAAACACCATATATTTT
TRBD1	TRBV19	-	TRBJ1-1	CASSGGQGLPLNTEAFF	TGTGCCAGTAGTGGGGGACAGGGCTTACCTCTGAACACTGAAGCTTTCTTT
TRBD1	TRBV10-3	once	TRBJ2-1	CAISGDWDRALDEQFF	TGTGCCATCAGTGGCGATTGGGACAGGGCACTCGATGAGCAGTTCTTC
-	TRBV6-4	-	TRBJ1-1	CASSEGRDTEAFF	TGTGCCAGCAGTGAAGGGAGGGACACTGAAGCTTTCTTT
TRBD2	TRBV6-5	-	TRBJ2-1	CASSGLEVSEQFF	TGTGCCAGCAGCGGACTAGAAGTGAGTGAGCAGTTCTTC
TRBD2	TRBV7-9	-	TRBJ2-3	CASTPAGTSGMTDTQYF	TGTGCCAGCACCCCTGCCGGGACTAGCGGGATGACAGATACGCAGTATTTT
TRBD1	TRBV5-1	-	TRBJ2-2	CASSPTTTGGIGELFF	TGCGCCAGCAGCCCTACGACGACAGGGGGCATCGGGGAGCTGTTTTTT
TRBD2	TRBV9	-	TRBJ2-1	CASSSGLAGGFYNEQFF	TGTGCCAGCAGCTCGGGACTAGCGGGAGGATTCTACAATGAGCAGTTCTTC
-	TRBV6-5	-	TRBJ1-1	CASSYSYVGQHTEAFF	TGTGCCAGCAGTTACTCGTATGTCGGTCAACACACTGAAGCTTTCTTT
-	TRBV11-2	-	TRBJ2-7	CASSPGGGAAYEQYF	TGTGCCAGCAGCCCCGGTGGGGGGGCCGCCTACGAGCAGTACTTC
TRBD2	TRBV7-2	once	TRBJ2-5	CASKNRLAQETQYF	TGTGCCAGCAAAAACAGACTAGCGCAAGAGACCCAGTACTTC
-	TRBV2	-	TRBJ2-7	CASQTGPYEQYF	TGTGCCAGTCAGACAGGCCCCTACGAGCAGTACTTC
TRBD2	TRBV6-2/TRBV6-3	-	TRBJ2-1	CASSSPPRLAGPVDEQFF	TGTGCCAGCAGTTCCCCGCCGCGACTAGCGGGACCTGTGGATGAGCAGTTCTTC
TRBD2	TRBV11-3	-	TRBJ2-3	CASSLDLGAGGHLAQYF	TGTGCCAGCAGCTTAGATCTGGGAGCGGGAGGGCATCTGGCGCAGTATTTT
TRBD1	TRBV19	-	TRBJ1-1	CASQTGVRPDTEAFF	TGTGCCAGCCAGACAGGGGTTCGCCCGGACACTGAAGCTTTCTTT
TRBD1	TRBV12-3/TRBV12-4	-	TRBJ2-1	CASSSGTANEQFF	TGTGCCAGCAGTTCGGGGACAGCCAATGAGCAGTTCTTC
-	TRBV13	-	TRBJ2-3	CASSLPAQGVTDTQYF	TGTGCCAGCAGCTTACCAGCACAGGGTGTCACAGATACGCAGTATTTT
-	TRBV13	-	TRBJ2-1	CASSCHPQRPSCNEQFF	TGTGCCAGCAGCTGCCACCCGCAGCGCCCGTCCTGCAATGAGCAGTTCTTC
TRBD2	TRBV7-9	-	TRBJ2-5	CASSSPNSGKETQYF	TGTGCCAGCAGCTCCCCCAACAGCGGGAAAGAGACCCAGTACTTC
TRBD2	TRBV4-3	-	TRBJ2-7	CASSQVERREDSYEQYF	TGCGCCAGCAGCCAAGTAGAGAGGCGGGAGGACTCCTACGAGCAGTACTTC
-	TRBV9	-	TRBJ1-2	CASSVYGTNYGYTF	TGTGCCAGCAGCGTATACGGGACTAACTATGGCTACACCTTC
TRBD2	TRBV4-1	-	TRBJ2-1	CASSQDLSGRGSSYNEQFF	TGCGCCAGCAGCCAGGATCTTAGCGGGAGGGGAAGCTCCTACAATGAGCAGTTCTTC